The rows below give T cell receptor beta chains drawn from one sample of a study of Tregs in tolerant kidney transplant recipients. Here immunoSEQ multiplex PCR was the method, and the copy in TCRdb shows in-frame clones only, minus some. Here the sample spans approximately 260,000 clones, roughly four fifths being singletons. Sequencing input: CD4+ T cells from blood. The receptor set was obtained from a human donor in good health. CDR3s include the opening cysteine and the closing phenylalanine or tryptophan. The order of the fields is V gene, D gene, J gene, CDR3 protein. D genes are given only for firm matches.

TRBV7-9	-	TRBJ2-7	CASSPAWGSEQYF
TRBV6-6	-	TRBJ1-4	CASSYWRGATNEKLFF
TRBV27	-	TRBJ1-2	CASSFSLLKGQPNRYGYTF
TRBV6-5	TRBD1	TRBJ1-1	CASSFRDRGEAFF
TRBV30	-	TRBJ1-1	CAWSGDTNTEAFF
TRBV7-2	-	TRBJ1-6	CASSLALGFNSPLHF
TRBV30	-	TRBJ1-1	CAWSALSGAEAFF
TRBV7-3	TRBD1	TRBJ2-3	CASSPVGQGTDTQYF
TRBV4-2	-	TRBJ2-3	CASSQEPGTDTQYF
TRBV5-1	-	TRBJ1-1	CASSLGQRSTEAFF
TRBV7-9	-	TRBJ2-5	CASSPVETQYF
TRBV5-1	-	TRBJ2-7	CASSLGRPDGEQYF
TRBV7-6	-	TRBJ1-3	CASSLFRDSGNTIYF
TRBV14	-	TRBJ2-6	CASSALDSGANVLTF
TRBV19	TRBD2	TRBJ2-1	CASSPSHALAGNEQFF
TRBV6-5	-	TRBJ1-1	CASRIGGWTEAFF
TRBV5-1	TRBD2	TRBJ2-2	CASSLARGSSGLNTGELFF
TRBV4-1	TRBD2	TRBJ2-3	CASSQAGLGEPGAQYF
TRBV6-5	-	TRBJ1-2	CASSYSQAYGYTF
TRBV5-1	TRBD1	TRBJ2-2	CASSFRQGATGELFF
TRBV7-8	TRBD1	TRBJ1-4	CASSAYRGRLSTNEKLFF
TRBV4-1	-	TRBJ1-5	CASSQVGRRSNQPQHF
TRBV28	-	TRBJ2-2	CASSLSQGYTGELFF
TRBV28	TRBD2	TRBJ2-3	CASSLSSWSGRPTDTQYF
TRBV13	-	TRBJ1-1	CASSFEPLMIQKNTEAFF
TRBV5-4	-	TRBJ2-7	CASSFSGTGYEQYF